This T cell receptor beta chain stems from a study of cytomegalovirus exposure and HLA in healthy donors. Overall study results and limits: Cytomegalovirus association was assigned to about 150 TCR beta chains.

V dropped 2 bases and J dropped 5; count of bases not matched to a gene: 7. The CDR3 runs to 14 residues. CDR1 is GTSNPN, CDR2 SVGIG, per germline (reference sequence). Primers: 60 Vbeta forward and 13 Jbeta reverse. TCRdb's copy holds only in-frame clones and misses some; the assay was immunoSEQ multiplex PCR. The table gives around 45,000 clones; the top ten clones make up approximately 16% of it. About this clone itself: Its antigen is undetermined.

This TCR derives from a male donor in good health and CMV-seronegative. The specimen was PBMCs. This chain links TRBV30 with TRBJ1-1; 8 nucleotides match TRBD1. CDR3: CAWSLLDRETEAFF. CDR3 coding DNA: TGTGCCTGGAGTCTACTGGACAGGGAAACTGAAGCTTTCTTT. The full variable domain, its missing parts supplied by reference TRBV30 and TRBJ1-1, is SQTIHQWPATLVQPVGSPLSLECTVEGTSNPNLYWYRQAAGRGLQLLFYSVGIGQISSEVPQNLSASRPQDRQFILSSKKLLLSDSGFYLCAWSLLDRETEAFFGQGTRLTVV.